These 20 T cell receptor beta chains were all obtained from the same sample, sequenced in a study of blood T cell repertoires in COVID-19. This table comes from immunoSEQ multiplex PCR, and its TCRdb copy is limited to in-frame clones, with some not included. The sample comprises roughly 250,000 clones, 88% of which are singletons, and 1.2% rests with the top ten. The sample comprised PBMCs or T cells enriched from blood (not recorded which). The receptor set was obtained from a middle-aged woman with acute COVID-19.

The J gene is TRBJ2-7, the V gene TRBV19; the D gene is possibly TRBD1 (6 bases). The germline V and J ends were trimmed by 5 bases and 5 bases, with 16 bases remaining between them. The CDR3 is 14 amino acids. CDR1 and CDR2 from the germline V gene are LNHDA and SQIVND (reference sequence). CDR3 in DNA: TGTGCCAGTAGTCTCAAGGCCTACAGGGACGAGCAGTACTTC. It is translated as CASSLKAYRDEQYF. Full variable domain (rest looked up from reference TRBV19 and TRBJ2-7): DGGITQSPKYLFRKEGQNVTLSCEQNLNHDAMYWYRQDPGQGLRLIYYSQIVNDFQKGDIAEGYSVSREKKESFPLTVTSAQKNPTAFYLCASSLKAYRDEQYFGPGTRLTVT.

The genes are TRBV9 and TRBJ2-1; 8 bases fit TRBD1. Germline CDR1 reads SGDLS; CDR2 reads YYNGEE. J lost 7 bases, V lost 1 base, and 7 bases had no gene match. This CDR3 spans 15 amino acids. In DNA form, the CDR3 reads TGTGCCAGCAGCGTATCAGGGGGCGAGGCAAATGAGCAGTTCTTC. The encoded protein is CASSVSGGEANEQFF. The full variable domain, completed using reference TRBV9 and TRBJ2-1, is DSGVTQTPKHLITATGQRVTLRCSPRSGDLSVYWYQQSLDQGLQFLIQYYNGEERAKGNILERFSAQQFPDLHSELNLSSLELGDSALYFCASSVSGGEANEQFFGPGTRLTVL.

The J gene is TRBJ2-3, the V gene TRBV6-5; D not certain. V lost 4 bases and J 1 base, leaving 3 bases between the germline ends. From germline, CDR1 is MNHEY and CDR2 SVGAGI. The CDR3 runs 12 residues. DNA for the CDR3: TGTGCCAGCAGTTTCGGCACAGATACGCAGTATTTT. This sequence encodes CASSFGTDTQYF.

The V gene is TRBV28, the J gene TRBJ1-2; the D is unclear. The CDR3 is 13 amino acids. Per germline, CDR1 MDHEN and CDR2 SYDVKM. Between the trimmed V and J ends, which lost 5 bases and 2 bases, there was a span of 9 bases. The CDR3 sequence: CASSMSRNYGYTF. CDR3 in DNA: TGTGCCAGCAGTATGAGCAGGAACTATGGCTACACCTTC.

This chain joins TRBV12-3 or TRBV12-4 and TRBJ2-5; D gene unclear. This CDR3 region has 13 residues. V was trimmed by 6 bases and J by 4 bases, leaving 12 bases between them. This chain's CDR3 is CASRPTVAETQYF. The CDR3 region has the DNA TGTGCCAGCAGGCCAACAGTGGCAGAGACCCAGTACTTC.

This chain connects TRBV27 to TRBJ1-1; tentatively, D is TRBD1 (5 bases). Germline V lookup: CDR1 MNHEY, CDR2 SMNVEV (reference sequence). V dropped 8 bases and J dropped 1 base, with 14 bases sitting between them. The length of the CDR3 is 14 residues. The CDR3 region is CASWSAGQNTEAFF. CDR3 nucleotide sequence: TGTGCCAGCTGGTCGGCAGGGCAGAACACTGAAGCTTTCTTT.

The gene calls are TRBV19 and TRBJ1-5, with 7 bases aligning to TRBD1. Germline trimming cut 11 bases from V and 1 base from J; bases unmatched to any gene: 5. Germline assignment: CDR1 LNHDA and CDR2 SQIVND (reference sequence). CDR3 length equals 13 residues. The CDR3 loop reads CAVTGASNQPQHF. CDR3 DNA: TGTGCCGTAACAGGGGCCAGCAATCAGCCCCAGCATTTT.

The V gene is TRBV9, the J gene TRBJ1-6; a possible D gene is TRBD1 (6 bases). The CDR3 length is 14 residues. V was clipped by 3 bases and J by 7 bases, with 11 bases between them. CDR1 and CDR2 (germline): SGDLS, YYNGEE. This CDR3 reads CASSATGSNSPLHF. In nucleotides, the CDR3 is TGTGCCAGCAGCGCCACAGGGTCAAATTCACCCCTCCACTTT.

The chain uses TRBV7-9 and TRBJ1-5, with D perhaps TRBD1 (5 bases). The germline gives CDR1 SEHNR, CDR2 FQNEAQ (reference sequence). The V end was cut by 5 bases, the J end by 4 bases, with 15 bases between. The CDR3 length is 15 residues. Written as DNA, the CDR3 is TGTGCCAGCAGCCCGTCCGGGGGTCGAAATCAGCCCCAGCATTTT. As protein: CASSPSGGRNQPQHF.

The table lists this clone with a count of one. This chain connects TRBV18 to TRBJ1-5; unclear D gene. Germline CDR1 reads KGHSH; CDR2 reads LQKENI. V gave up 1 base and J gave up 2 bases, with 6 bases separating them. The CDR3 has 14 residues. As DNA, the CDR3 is TGTGCCAGCTCACCACAGAGCGGCAATCAGCCCCAGCATTTT. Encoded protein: CASSPQSGNQPQHF. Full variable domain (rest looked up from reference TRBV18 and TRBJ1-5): NAGVMQNPRHLVRRRGQEARLRCSPMKGHSHVYWYRQLPEEGLKFMVYLQKENIIDESGMPKERFSAEFPKEGPSILRIQQVVRGDSAAYFCASSPQSGNQPQHFGDGTRLSIL.

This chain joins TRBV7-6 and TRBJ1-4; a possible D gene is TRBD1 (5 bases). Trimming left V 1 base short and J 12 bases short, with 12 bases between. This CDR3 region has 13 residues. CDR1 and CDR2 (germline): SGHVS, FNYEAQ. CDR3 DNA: TGTGCCAGCAGCTTAGAGTCAGGGTTGGAACTGTTTTTT. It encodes CASSLESGLELFF.

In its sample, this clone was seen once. CDR3 coding DNA: TGCGCCAGCAGCTTGGTGGGGGGCTCTGGAAACACCATATATTTT. Translating it yields CASSLVGGSGNTIYF. The chain uses TRBV5-1 and TRBJ1-3; D perhaps matches TRBD1 (5 bases). Between the trimmed V and J ends, which lost 0 bases and 0 bases, there was a span of 7 bases. CDR1 is SGHRS, CDR2 YFSETQ, per germline. The CDR3 is made up of 15 amino acids.

The CDR3 sequence is CASRQGGRINIQYF. DNA for the CDR3: TGTGCCAGCAGACAGGGGGGACGTATAAACATTCAGTACTTC. The V gene is TRBV2, the J gene TRBJ2-4, with 8 bases lining up with TRBD1. The CDR3 is 14 amino acids. Germline CDR1 and CDR2: SNHLY and FYNNEI. The J segment lost 6 bases and the V segment lost 6 bases, leaving 7 bases of the junction unmatched.

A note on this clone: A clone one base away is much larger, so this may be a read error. The CDR3 here is CASSLQGAGNTIYF. For the CDR3, the DNA is TGTGCCAGCAGTTTACAGGGGGCTGGAAACACCATATATTTT. The genes are TRBV2 and TRBJ1-3, with 8 bases fitting TRBD1. In germline, CDR1 is SNHLY, CDR2 FYNNEI. The junction had 2 bases not matched to a gene; V was cut back by 5 bases and J by 2 bases. The CDR3 covers 14 residues.

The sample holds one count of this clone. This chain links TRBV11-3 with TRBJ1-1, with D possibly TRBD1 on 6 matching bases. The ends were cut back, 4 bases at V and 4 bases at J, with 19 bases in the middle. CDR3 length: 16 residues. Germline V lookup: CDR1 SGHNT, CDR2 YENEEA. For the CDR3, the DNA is TGTGCCAGCAGCTCCACCATTGGGCAGGGGAGCACTGAAGCTTTCTTT. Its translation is CASSSTIGQGSTEAFF. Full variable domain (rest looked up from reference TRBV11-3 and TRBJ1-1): EAGVVQSPRYKIIEKKQPVAFWCNPISGHNTLYWYLQNLGQGPELLIRYENEEAVDDSQLPKDRFSAERLKGVDSTLKIQPAELGDSAVYLCASSSTIGQGSTEAFFGQGTRLTVV.

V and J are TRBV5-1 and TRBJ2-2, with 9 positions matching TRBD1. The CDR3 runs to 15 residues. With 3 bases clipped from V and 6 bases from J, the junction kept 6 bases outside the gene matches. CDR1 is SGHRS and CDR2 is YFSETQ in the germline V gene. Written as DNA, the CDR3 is TGCGCCAGCAGCTCCACTACAGGGGGCCCCGGGGAGCTGTTTTTT. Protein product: CASSSTTGGPGELFF.

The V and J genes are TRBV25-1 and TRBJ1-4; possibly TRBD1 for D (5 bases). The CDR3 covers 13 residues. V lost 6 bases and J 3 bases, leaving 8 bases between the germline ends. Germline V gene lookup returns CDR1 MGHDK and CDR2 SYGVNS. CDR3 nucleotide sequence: TGTGCCAGCAGAGCGACAGCTAATGAAAAACTGTTTTTT. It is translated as CASRATANEKLFF.

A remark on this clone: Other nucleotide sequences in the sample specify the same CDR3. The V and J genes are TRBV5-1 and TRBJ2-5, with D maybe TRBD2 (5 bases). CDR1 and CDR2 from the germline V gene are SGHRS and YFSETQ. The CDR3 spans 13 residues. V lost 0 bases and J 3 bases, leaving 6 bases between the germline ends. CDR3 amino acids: CASSLGAEETQYF. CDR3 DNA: TGCGCCAGCAGCTTGGGAGCGGAAGAGACCCAGTACTTC.

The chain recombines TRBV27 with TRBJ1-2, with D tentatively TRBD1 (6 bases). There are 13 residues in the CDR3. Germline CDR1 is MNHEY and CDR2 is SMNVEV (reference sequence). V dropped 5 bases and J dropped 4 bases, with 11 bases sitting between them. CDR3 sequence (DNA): TGTGCCAGCAGTCTAGGGGGTTTCTATGGCTACACCTTC. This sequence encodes CASSLGGFYGYTF.

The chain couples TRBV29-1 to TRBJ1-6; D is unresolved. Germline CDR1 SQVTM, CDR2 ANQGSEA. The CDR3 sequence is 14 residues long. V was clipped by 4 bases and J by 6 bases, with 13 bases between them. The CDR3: CSVAISETNSPLHF. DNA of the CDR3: TGCAGCGTTGCAATTTCAGAAACTAATTCACCCCTCCACTTT.